This TCR beta chain was identified in a study of OX40 agonist ivuxolimab in advanced cancers. Libraries were prepared by immunoSEQ multiplex PCR; TCRdb keeps only in-frame clonotypes and omits some of them. The data hold 90,000 to 150,000 clones, with 75% to 90% observed a single time. The source of this sequence is an adult with an advanced solid tumor such as melanoma, head and neck, liver or kidney cancer. This specimen was CD4+ or CD8+ T cells sorted from blood, taken in a trial of the OX40 agonist ivuxolimab.

DNA for the CDR3: TGCGCCAGCAGTTACCTGGGACAGGGAGGCCCTAACTATGGCTACACCTTC. Its translation: CASSYLGQGGPNYGYTF. The chain has TRBV23-1 and TRBJ1-2, with TRBD1 matching 9 bases. TRBV23-1 is classed as an ORF, of uncertain function. V shed 5 bases, J shed 0 bases, and the junction held 10 bases outside the gene matches. There are 17 residues in the CDR3.